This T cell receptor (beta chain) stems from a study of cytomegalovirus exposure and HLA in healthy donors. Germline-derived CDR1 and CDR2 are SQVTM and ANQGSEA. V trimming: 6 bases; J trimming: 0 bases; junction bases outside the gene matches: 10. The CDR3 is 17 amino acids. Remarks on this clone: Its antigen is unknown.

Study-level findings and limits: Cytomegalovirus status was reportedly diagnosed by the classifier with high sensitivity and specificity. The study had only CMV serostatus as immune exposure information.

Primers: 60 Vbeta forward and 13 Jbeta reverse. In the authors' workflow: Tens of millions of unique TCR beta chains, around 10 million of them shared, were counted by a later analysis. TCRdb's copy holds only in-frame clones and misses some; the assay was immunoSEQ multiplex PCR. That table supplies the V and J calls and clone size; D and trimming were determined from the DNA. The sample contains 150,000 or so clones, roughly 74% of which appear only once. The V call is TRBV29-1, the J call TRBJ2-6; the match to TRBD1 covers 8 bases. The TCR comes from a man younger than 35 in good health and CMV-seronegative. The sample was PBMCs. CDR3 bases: TGCAGCGTGGACGACAGGGGCCTGAGCTCTGGGGCCAACGTCCTGACTTTC. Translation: CSVDDRGLSSGANVLTF. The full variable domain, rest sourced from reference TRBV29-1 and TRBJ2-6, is SAVISQKPSRDICQRGTSLTIQCQVDSQVTMMFWYRQQPGQSLTLIATANQGSEATYESGFVIDKFPISRPNLTFSTLTVSNMSPEDSSIYLCSVDDRGLSSGANVLTFGAGSRLTVL.